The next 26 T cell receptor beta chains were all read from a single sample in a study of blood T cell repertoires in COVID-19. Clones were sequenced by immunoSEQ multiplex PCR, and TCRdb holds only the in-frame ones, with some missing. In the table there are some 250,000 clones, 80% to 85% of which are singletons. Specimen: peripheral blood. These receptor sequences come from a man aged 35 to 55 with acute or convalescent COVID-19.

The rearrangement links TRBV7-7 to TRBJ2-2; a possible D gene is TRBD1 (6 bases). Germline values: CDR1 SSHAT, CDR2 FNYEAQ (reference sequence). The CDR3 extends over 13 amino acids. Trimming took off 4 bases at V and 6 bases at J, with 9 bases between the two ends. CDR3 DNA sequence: TGTGCCAGCAGCTCACAGGGTGCCGGGGAGCTGTTTTTT. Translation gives CASSSQGAGELFF. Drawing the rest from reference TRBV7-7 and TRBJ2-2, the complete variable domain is GAGVSQSPRYKVTKRGQDVTLRCDPISSHATLYWYQQALGQGPEFLTYFNYEAQPDKSGLPSDRFSAERPEGSISTLTIQRTEQRDSAMYRCASSSQGAGELFFGEGSRLTVL.

The CDR3 bases are TGTGCCAGCAGCGCAGGAATGGATAGCAATCAGCCCCAGCATTTT. This sequence encodes CASSAGMDSNQPQHF. This chain links TRBV9 with TRBJ1-5; D uncertain. The germline CDR1 and CDR2 sequences are SGDLS and YYNGEE. This CDR3 region has 15 residues. The V and J ends lost 3 bases and 0 bases respectively, with 10 bases between them.

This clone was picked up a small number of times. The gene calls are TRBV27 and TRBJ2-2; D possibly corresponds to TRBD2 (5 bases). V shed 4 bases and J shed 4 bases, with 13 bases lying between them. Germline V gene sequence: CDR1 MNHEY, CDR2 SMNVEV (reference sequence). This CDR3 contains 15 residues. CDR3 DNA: TGTGCCAGCAGTTCCCCGGGAACGAGCACCGGGGAGCTGTTTTTT. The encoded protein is CASSSPGTSTGELFF.

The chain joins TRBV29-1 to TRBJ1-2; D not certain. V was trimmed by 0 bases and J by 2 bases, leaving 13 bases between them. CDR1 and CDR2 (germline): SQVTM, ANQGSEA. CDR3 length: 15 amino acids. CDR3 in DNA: TGCAGCGTTGAAGAACGTCAAGTCCTAAACTATGGCTACACCTTC. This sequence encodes CSVEERQVLNYGYTF.

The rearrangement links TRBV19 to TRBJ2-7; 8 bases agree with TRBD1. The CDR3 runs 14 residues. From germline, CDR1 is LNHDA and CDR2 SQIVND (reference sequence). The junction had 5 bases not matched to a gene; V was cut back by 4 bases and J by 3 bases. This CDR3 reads CASSRPGQVYEQYF. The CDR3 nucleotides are TGTGCCAGTAGTAGACCGGGACAGGTCTACGAGCAGTACTTC. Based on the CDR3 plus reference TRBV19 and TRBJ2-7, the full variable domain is DGGITQSPKYLFRKEGQNVTLSCEQNLNHDAMYWYRQDPGQGLRLIYYSQIVNDFQKGDIAEGYSVSREKKESFPLTVTSAQKNPTAFYLCASSRPGQVYEQYFGPGTRLTVT.

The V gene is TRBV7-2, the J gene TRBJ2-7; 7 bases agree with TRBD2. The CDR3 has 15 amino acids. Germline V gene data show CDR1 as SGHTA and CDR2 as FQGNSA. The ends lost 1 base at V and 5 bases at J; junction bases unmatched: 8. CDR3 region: CASSLVASGVHEQYF. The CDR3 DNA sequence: TGTGCCAGCAGCTTAGTGGCTAGCGGAGTGCACGAGCAGTACTTC.

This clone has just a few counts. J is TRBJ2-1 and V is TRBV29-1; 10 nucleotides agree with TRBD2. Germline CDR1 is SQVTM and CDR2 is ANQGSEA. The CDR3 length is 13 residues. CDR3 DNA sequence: TGCACCCTTAGTACGGCTAGCGGGAGTGAGCAGTTCTTC. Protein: CTLSTASGSEQFF.

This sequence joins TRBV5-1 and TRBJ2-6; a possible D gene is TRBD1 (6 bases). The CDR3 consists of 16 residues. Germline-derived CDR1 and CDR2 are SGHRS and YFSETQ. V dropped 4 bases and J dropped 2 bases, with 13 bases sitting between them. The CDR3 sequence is CASSPEGTPGANVLTF. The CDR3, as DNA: TGCGCCAGCAGCCCCGAAGGGACACCTGGGGCCAACGTCCTGACTTTC.

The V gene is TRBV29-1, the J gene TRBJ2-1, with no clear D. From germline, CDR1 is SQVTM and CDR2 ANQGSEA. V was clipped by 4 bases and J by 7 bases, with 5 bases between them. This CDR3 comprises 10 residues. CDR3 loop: CSVAGNEQFF. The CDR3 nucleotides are TGCAGCGTTGCCGGGAATGAGCAGTTCTTC.

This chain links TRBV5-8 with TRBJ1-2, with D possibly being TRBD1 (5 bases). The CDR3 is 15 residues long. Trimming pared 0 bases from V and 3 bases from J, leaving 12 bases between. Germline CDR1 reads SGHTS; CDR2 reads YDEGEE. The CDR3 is CASSLVDTGDYGYTF. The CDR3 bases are TGTGCCAGCAGCTTGGTGGACACGGGGGACTATGGCTACACCTTC.

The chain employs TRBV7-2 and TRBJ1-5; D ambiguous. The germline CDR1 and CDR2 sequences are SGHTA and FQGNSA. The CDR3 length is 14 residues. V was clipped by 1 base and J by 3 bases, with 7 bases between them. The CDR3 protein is CASSLGRDNQPQHF. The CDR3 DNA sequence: TGTGCCAGCAGCTTAGGACGGGACAATCAGCCCCAGCATTTT.

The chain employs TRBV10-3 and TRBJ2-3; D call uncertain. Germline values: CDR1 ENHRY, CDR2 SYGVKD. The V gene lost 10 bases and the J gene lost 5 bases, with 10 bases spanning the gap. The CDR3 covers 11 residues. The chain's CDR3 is CATQAKDTQYF. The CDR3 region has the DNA TGTGCCACGCAAGCCAAAGATACGCAGTATTTT.

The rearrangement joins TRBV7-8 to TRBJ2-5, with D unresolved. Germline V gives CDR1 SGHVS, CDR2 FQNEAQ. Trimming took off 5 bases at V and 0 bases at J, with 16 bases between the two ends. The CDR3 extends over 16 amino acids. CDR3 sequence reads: CASSHWRSPYQETQYF. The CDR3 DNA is TGTGCCAGCAGCCACTGGAGATCCCCGTACCAAGAGACCCAGTACTTC.

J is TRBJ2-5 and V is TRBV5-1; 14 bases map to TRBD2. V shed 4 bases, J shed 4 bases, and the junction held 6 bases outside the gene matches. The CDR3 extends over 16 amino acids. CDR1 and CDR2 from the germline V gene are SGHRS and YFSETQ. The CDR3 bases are TGCGCCAGCAGCCCCCTGACTAGCGGGAGGGGAGAGACCCAGTACTTC. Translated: CASSPLTSGRGETQYF.

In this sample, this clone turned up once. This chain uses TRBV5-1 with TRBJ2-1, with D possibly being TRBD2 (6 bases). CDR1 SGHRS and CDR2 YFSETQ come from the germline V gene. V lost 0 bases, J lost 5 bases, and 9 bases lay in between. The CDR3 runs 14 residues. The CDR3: CASSLDGLNNEQFF. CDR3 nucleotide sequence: TGCGCCAGCAGCTTGGATGGACTAAACAATGAGCAGTTCTTC.

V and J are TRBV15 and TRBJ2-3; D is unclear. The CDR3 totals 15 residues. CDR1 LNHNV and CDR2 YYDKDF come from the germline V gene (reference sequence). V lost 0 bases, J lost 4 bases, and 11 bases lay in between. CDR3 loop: CATSRETLDSDTQYF. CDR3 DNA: TGTGCCACCAGCAGAGAAACCCTAGATTCAGATACGCAGTATTTT.

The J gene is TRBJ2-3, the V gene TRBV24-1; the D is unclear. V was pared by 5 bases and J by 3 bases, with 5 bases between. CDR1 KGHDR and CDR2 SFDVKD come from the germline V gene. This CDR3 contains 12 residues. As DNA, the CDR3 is TGTGCCACCAGTGGTTCAACAGATACGCAGTATTTT. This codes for CATSGSTDTQYF.

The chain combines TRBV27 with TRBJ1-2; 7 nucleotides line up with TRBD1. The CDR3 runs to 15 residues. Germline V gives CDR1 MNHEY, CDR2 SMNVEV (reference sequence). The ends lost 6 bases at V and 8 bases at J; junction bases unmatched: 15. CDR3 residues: CASRYNGNRGQGYTF. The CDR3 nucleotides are TGTGCCAGCAGGTATAACGGAAACAGGGGCCAAGGCTACACCTTC.

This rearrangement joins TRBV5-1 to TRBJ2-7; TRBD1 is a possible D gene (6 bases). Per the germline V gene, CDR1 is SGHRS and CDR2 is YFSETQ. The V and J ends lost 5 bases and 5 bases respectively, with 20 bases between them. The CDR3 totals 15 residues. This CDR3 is CASRDYRVFGNEQYF. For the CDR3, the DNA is TGCGCCAGCAGAGATTACAGGGTCTTCGGGAACGAGCAGTACTTC. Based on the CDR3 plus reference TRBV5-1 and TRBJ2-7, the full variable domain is KAGVTQTPRYLIKTRGQQVTLSCSPISGHRSVSWYQQTPGQGLQFLFEYFSETQRNKGNFPGRFSGRQFSNSRSEMNVSTLELGDSALYLCASRDYRVFGNEQYFGPGTRLTVT.

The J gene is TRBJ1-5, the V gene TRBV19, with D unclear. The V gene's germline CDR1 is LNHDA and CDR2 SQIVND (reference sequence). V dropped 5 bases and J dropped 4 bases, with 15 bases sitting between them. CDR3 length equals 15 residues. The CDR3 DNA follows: TGTGCCAGTAGTTCCGTCGACCCCGGGAATCAGCCCCAGCATTTT. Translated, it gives CASSSVDPGNQPQHF. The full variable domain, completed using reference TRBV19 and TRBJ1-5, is DGGITQSPKYLFRKEGQNVTLSCEQNLNHDAMYWYRQDPGQGLRLIYYSQIVNDFQKGDIAEGYSVSREKKESFPLTVTSAQKNPTAFYLCASSSVDPGNQPQHFGDGTRLSIL.

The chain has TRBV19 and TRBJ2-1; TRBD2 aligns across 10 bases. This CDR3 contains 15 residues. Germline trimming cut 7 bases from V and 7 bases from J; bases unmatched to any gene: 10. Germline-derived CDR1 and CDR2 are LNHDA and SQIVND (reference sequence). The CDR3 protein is CASNPGLAGGNEQFF. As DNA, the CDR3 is TGTGCCAGTAACCCAGGGTTAGCGGGAGGTAATGAGCAGTTCTTC. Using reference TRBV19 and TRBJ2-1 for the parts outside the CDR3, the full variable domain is DGGITQSPKYLFRKEGQNVTLSCEQNLNHDAMYWYRQDPGQGLRLIYYSQIVNDFQKGDIAEGYSVSREKKESFPLTVTSAQKNPTAFYLCASNPGLAGGNEQFFGPGTRLTVL.

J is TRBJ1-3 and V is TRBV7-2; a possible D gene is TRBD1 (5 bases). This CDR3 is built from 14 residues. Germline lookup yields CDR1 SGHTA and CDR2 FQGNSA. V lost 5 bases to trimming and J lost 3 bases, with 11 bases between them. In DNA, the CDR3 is TGTGCCAGCAGCCTTCAGGGTCATGGAAACACCATATATTTT. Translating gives CASSLQGHGNTIYF.

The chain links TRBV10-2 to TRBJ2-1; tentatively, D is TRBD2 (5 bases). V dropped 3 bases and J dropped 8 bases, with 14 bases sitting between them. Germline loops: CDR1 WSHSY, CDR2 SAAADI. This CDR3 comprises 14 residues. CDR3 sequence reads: CASSDLAVVDEQFF. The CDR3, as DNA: TGCGCCAGCAGTGACCTAGCCGTCGTCGATGAGCAGTTCTTC.

This CDR3 reads CASSLSRGQVSFYEQYF. DNA for the CDR3: TGCGCCAGCAGCTTGTCTAGGGGCCAGGTGTCTTTTTACGAGCAGTACTTC. This sequence joins TRBV5-1 and TRBJ2-7; the D gene is possibly TRBD1 (5 bases). In germline, CDR1 is SGHRS, CDR2 YFSETQ. This CDR3 contains 17 residues. The V end was cut by 1 base, the J end by 4 bases, with 21 bases between.

In DNA, the CDR3 is TGCAGCGTTACGGGACTAGCGGGATATCTAGATACGCAGTATTTT. Protein: CSVTGLAGYLDTQYF. The chain has TRBV29-1 and TRBJ2-3; the match to TRBD2 covers 13 bases. CDR3 length: 15 amino acids. Per the germline V gene, CDR1 is SQVTM and CDR2 is ANQGSEA. With V trimmed by 5 bases and J by 5 bases, 7 bases remained unmatched.

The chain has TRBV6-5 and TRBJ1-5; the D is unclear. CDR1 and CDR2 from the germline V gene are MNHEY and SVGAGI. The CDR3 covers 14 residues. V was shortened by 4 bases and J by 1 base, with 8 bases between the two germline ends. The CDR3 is CASSFFISNQPQHF. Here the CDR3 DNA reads TGTGCCAGCAGTTTCTTTATAAGCAATCAGCCCCAGCATTTT.